The 12 T cell receptor beta chains below come from one sample, sequenced in a study of blood T cell repertoires in COVID-19. The table came from immunoSEQ multiplex PCR; TCRdb's copy has only in-frame clones and leaves some out. The table lists about 370,000 clones, roughly 90% of them singletons. Source material: peripheral blood. Receptors originate from a woman between 25 and 40 years old with COVID-19, enrolled during active disease.

In the case of this clone: The junction shows a germline mismatch at one end, possibly a read error. V gene TRBV5-5 combines with J gene TRBJ2-3; a possible D gene is TRBD1 (8 bases). Germline V gene sequence: CDR1 SGHKS, CDR2 YYEKEE (reference sequence). The CDR3 has 12 amino acids. CDR3 sequence reads: CASTGGTGTQYF. The CDR3 DNA reads as TGTGCCAGCACCGGGGGGACAGGTACGCAGTATTTT.

This clone was counted once. This rearrangement joins TRBV3-1 (or the pseudogene TRBV3-2) to TRBJ1-5; D may be TRBD1 (6 bases). Per germline, CDR1 LGHDT and CDR2 YNNKEL (reference sequence). The CDR3 runs to 15 residues. V was clipped by 4 bases and J by 9 bases, with 19 bases between them. CDR3 nucleotide sequence: TGTGCCAGCAGCCCGAATCCAGGGGAGCGGTCGCCCCAGCATTTT. Residues: CASSPNPGERSPQHF.

The chain recombines TRBV6-2 or TRBV6-3 with TRBJ2-2, with 9 bases that match TRBD2. The CDR3 is made up of 18 amino acids. CDR1 MNHEY and CDR2 SVGEGT come from the germline V gene. Germline trimming cut 2 bases from V and 0 bases from J; bases unmatched to any gene: 7. The chain's CDR3 is CASSYPTSGIPNTGELFF. CDR3 DNA sequence: TGTGCCAGCAGTTACCCGACTAGCGGAATACCGAACACCGGGGAGCTGTTTTTT.

This clone appeared a few times. The chain has TRBV2 and TRBJ2-5; a possible D gene is TRBD1 (6 bases). The germline CDR1 and CDR2 sequences are SNHLY and FYNNEI. V was cut by 7 bases and J by 7 bases, with 16 bases left in between. There are 13 residues in the CDR3. The CDR3 DNA follows: TGTGCCAGCACCGAGGGGGTACTTGGGACCCAGTACTTC. Its protein product is CASTEGVLGTQYF.

This chain connects TRBV7-9 to TRBJ2-7, with D perhaps matching TRBD2 (5 bases). This CDR3 contains 14 residues. Deletions cut 5 bases from V and 6 bases from J, with 17 bases between. Germline lookup yields CDR1 SEHNR and CDR2 FQNEAQ (reference sequence). As DNA, the CDR3 is TGTGCCAGCAGCCAAGCCCCACTCCGGGGCGAGCAGTACGTC. The encoded protein is CASSQAPLRGEQYV.

The chain employs TRBV11-2 and TRBJ2-7; 8 nucleotides line up with TRBD1. Trimming removed 5 bases from V and 3 bases from J; junction bases left unmatched: 9. Germline V gene data show CDR1 as SGHAT and CDR2 as FQNNGV. The length of the CDR3 is 15 residues. CDR3: CASSPEPTGGYEQYF. The CDR3 DNA reads as TGTGCCAGCAGCCCGGAACCCACAGGGGGCTACGAGCAGTACTTC.

This clone was seen only once. V and J are TRBV5-6 and TRBJ2-1, with TRBD2 identical over 7 bases. Germline CDR1 reads SGHDT; CDR2 reads YYEEEE. Trimming took 3 bases from V and 3 from J; bases not matched to a gene: 9. The CDR3 length is 16 residues. As DNA, the CDR3 is TGTGCCAGCAGCTCGCTCTCAAGGACTAGCTACAATGAGCAGTTCTTC. It translates to CASSSLSRTSYNEQFF.

The count of this clone is one. This sequence joins TRBV30 and TRBJ1-2; the match to TRBD1 covers 8 bases. J lost 4 bases, V lost 1 base, and 5 bases had no gene match. The CDR3 spans 14 residues. The germline V gene has CDR1 GTSNPN and CDR2 SVGIG (reference sequence). CDR3 in amino acids: CAWSGTGGSYGYTF. The CDR3 coding sequence is TGTGCCTGGAGTGGAACAGGGGGGAGCTATGGCTACACCTTC.

V is TRBV7-9 and J is TRBJ2-5; 9 bases are shared with TRBD1. The ends lost 1 base at V and 1 base at J; junction bases unmatched: 4. The CDR3 extends over 16 amino acids. CDR1 and CDR2 from the germline V gene are SEHNR and FQNEAQ (reference sequence). CDR3 nucleotides: TGTGCCAGCAGCTTAGGTGGACAGGGGCCCCAAGAGACCCAGTACTTC. This encodes CASSLGGQGPQETQYF.

This clone was seen once. The chain has TRBV28 and TRBJ1-2; the match to TRBD1 covers 8 bases. Trimming removed 6 bases from V and 10 bases from J; junction bases left unmatched: 10. Per germline, CDR1 MDHEN and CDR2 SYDVKM. The length of the CDR3 is 13 residues. This CDR3 reads CASSRQGSLIYTF. The CDR3 DNA sequence: TGTGCCAGCAGCCGACAGGGGAGTTTGATCTACACCTTC.

This chain connects TRBV7-2 to TRBJ2-1, with D perhaps matching TRBD1 (8 bases). Trimming removed 6 bases at V and 9 bases at J, with 21 bases between. CDR1 and CDR2 (germline): SGHTA, FQGNSA. CDR3 size: 15 residues. The CDR3 region has the DNA TGTGCCAGCAGATACCCTGACAGGGGAGGGGGTGAGCAGTTCTTC. Translated: CASRYPDRGGGEQFF.

V gene TRBV2 combines with J gene TRBJ2-2, with D hard to call. This CDR3 is 13 amino acids long. CDR1 is SNHLY and CDR2 is FYNNEI in the germline V gene. Trimming pared 6 bases from V and 6 bases from J, leaving 11 bases between. The CDR3 region is CASRGSGSGELFF. DNA for the CDR3: TGTGCCAGCAGAGGTTCAGGATCCGGGGAGCTGTTTTTT.